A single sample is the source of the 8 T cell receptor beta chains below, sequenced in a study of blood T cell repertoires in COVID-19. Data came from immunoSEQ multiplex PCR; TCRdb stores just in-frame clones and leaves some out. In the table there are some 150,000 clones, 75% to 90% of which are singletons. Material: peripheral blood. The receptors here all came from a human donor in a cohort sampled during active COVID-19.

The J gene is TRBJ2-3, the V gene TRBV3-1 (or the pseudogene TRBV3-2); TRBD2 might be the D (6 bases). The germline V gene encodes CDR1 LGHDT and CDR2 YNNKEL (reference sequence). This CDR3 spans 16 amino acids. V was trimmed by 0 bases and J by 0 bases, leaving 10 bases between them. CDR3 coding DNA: TGTGCCAGCAGCCAAGAAACCGGGACTAGCACAGATACGCAGTATTTT. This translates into CASSQETGTSTDTQYF.

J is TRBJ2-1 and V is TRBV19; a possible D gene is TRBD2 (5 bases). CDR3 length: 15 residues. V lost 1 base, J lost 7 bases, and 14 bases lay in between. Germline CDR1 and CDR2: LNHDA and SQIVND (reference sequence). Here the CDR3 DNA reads TGTGCCAGTAGTATAGCGGGGAAGAGTGGGAATGAGCAGTTCTTC. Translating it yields CASSIAGKSGNEQFF. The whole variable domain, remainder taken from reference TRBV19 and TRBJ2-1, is DGGITQSPKYLFRKEGQNVTLSCEQNLNHDAMYWYRQDPGQGLRLIYYSQIVNDFQKGDIAEGYSVSREKKESFPLTVTSAQKNPTAFYLCASSIAGKSGNEQFFGPGTRLTVL.

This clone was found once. The CDR3 region is CASSDADRRTEAFF. The CDR3 bases are TGTGCCAGCAGCGACGCCGACCGGAGGACTGAAGCTTTCTTT. The chain is built from TRBV6-5 and TRBJ1-1, with D unresolved. Germline V gives CDR1 MNHEY, CDR2 SVGAGI. The CDR3 has 14 residues. The V end was cut by 6 bases, the J end by 5 bases, with 16 bases between.

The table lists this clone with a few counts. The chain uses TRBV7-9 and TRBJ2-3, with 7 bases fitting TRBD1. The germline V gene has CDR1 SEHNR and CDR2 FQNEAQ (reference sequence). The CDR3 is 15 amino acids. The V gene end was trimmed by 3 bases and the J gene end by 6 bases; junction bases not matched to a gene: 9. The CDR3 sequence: CASSFGQGERDTQYF. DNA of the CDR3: TGTGCCAGCAGCTTTGGCCAGGGGGAAAGGGATACGCAGTATTTT.

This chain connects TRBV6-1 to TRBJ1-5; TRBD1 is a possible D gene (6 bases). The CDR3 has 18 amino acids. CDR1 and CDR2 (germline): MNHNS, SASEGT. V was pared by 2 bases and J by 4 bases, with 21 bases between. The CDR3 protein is CASSEKGFTGRGNQPQHF. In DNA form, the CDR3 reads TGTGCCAGCAGTGAAAAGGGATTTACAGGGCGGGGGAATCAGCCCCAGCATTTT.

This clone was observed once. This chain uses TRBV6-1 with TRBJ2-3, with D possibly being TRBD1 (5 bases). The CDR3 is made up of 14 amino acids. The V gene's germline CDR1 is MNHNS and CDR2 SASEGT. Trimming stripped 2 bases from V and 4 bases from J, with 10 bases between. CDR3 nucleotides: TGTGCCAGCAGTGAAAGTCGGACATCAGATACGCAGTATTTT. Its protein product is CASSESRTSDTQYF.

The CDR3 protein is CASSQGVSPGTDTQYF. CDR3 DNA: TGTGCCAGCAGCCAAGGTGTTAGCCCCGGGACAGATACGCAGTATTTT. The gene calls are TRBV3-1 (or the pseudogene TRBV3-2) and TRBJ2-3; D remains ambiguous. This CDR3 has 16 residues. The germline V and J ends were trimmed by 1 base and 3 bases, with 14 bases remaining between them. In germline, CDR1 is LGHDT, CDR2 YNNKEL (reference sequence).

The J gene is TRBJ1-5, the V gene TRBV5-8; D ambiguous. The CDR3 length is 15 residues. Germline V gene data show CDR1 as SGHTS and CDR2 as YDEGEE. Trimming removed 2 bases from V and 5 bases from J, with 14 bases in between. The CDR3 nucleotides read TGTGCCAGCAGCTTTGGACTTACCCTTCATCAGCCCCAGCATTTT. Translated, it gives CASSFGLTLHQPQHF. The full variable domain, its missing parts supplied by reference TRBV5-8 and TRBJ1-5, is EAGVTQSPTHLIKTRGQQATLRCSPISGHTSVYWYQQALGLGLQFLLWYDEGEERNRGNFPPRFSGRQFPNYSSELNVNALELEDSALYLCASSFGLTLHQPQHFGDGTRLSIL.